The 24 T cell receptor beta chains in this list originate from one sample, sequenced in a study of OX40 agonist ivuxolimab in advanced cancers. This table comes from immunoSEQ multiplex PCR, and its TCRdb copy is limited to in-frame clones, with some not included. This sample carries about 67,000 clones, roughly nine tenths of them seen once, and the ten largest clones take 2% to 2.5%. Sequenced here: CD4+ or CD8+ T cells sorted from blood, sampled in a trial of the OX40 agonist ivuxolimab. These receptors were taken from an adult with an advanced solid tumor such as melanoma, head and neck, liver or kidney cancer.

The chain is built from TRBV11-3 and TRBJ1-5; D is perhaps TRBD1 (5 bases). Trimming removed 2 bases from V and 3 bases from J, with 8 bases in between. Germline values: CDR1 SGHNT, CDR2 YENEEA. CDR3 length: 14 amino acids. The CDR3 protein is CASSLSGANQPQHF. The CDR3 DNA reads as TGTGCCAGCAGCTTATCCGGGGCCAATCAGCCCCAGCATTTT.

This rearrangement joins TRBV5-5 to TRBJ2-5, with 8 bases identical to TRBD2. The V segment lost 6 bases and the J segment 5 bases; nucleotides outside the gene matches: 15. CDR1 is SGHKS, CDR2 YYEKEE, per germline (reference sequence). The CDR3 is made up of 16 amino acids. The CDR3 sequence is CASTVGNSGIRETQYF. For the CDR3, the DNA is TGTGCCAGCACCGTTGGAAATAGCGGGATAAGGGAGACCCAGTACTTC.

The chain has TRBV5-1 and TRBJ2-7, with TRBD2 identical over 9 bases. V shed 1 base and J 2 bases; nucleotides not matched to a gene: 4. Germline values: CDR1 SGHRS, CDR2 YFSETQ. The CDR3 totals 15 residues. The CDR3 DNA reads as TGCGCCAGCAGCTTGTTGGCTAGCGGGACCTACGAGCAGTACTTC. It translates to CASSLLASGTYEQYF.

The J gene is TRBJ2-7, the V gene TRBV11-3; D gene uncertain. Trimming pared 5 bases from V and 6 bases from J, leaving 11 bases between. Looked up from germline, CDR1 is SGHNT and CDR2 is YENEEA. This CDR3 has 12 residues. The CDR3 DNA reads as TGTGCCAGCAGCCCAAACGTGGGCGAGCAGTACTTC. Its protein is CASSPNVGEQYF.

This chain links TRBV7-2 with TRBJ1-1, with D uncertain. The germline gives CDR1 SGHTA, CDR2 FQGNSA. Trimming removed 1 base at V and 7 bases at J, with 10 bases between. The CDR3 is made up of 13 amino acids. CDR3 sequence (DNA): TGTGCCAGCAGCTTAGTAGCGGGGAATGAAGCTTTCTTT. Its translation: CASSLVAGNEAFF.

This chain connects TRBV10-3 to TRBJ2-3; 9 bases map to TRBD2. V trimming: 0 bases; J trimming: 1 base; junction bases outside the gene matches: 11. Germline V gives CDR1 ENHRY, CDR2 SYGVKD. The CDR3 is 19 amino acids. CDR3 sequence: CAISESKVAGVYRTDTQYF. CDR3 nucleotide sequence: TGTGCCATCAGTGAGTCGAAGGTAGCGGGAGTGTATCGCACAGATACGCAGTATTTT.

The chain recombines TRBV19 with TRBJ1-5; D is undetermined. The CDR3 length is 13 residues. The V end was cut by 3 bases, the J end by 7 bases, with 10 bases between. The germline V gene encodes CDR1 LNHDA and CDR2 SQIVND (reference sequence). The CDR3 is CASSIPQGQPQHF. CDR3 DNA sequence: TGTGCCAGTAGTATTCCACAAGGGCAGCCCCAGCATTTT. Together with reference TRBV19 and TRBJ1-5, the CDR3 gives the full variable domain: DGGITQSPKYLFRKEGQNVTLSCEQNLNHDAMYWYRQDPGQGLRLIYYSQIVNDFQKGDIAEGYSVSREKKESFPLTVTSAQKNPTAFYLCASSIPQGQPQHFGDGTRLSIL.

This chain links TRBV18 with TRBJ2-2; 8 nucleotides match TRBD2. CDR1 KGHSH and CDR2 LQKENI come from the germline V gene. The V gene end was trimmed by 3 bases and the J gene end by 6 bases; junction bases not matched to a gene: 12. This CDR3 has 17 residues. Here the CDR3 DNA reads TGTGCCAGCTCACCGGGAACCGGGAGGGCCCGATCCGGGGAGCTGTTTTTT. It yields the protein CASSPGTGRARSGELFF.

The chain recombines TRBV15 with TRBJ2-7, with D hard to call. Between the trimmed V and J ends, which lost 5 bases and 0 bases, there was a span of 11 bases. This CDR3 spans 14 amino acids. The germline V gene has CDR1 LNHNV and CDR2 YYDKDF (reference sequence). The CDR3 reads CATSARTFSYEQYF. CDR3 coding DNA: TGTGCCACCAGCGCAAGGACCTTCTCCTACGAGCAGTACTTC.

This rearrangement joins TRBV29-1 to TRBJ1-1, with a possible D match to TRBD1 (5 bases). The ends were cut back, 6 bases at V and 4 bases at J, with 15 bases in the middle. CDR3 length equals 13 residues. Germline CDR1 SQVTM, CDR2 ANQGSEA. The CDR3 here is CSVQLMGGTEAFF. For the CDR3, the DNA is TGCAGCGTCCAACTTATGGGGGGCACTGAAGCTTTCTTT.

The chain has TRBV11-2 and TRBJ1-2; tentative D call: TRBD1 (5 bases). The V gene's germline CDR1 is SGHAT and CDR2 FQNNGV. The CDR3 sequence is 13 residues long. The V and J ends lost 5 bases and 6 bases respectively, with 13 bases between them. The CDR3 loop is CASSHDWGDGYTF. In DNA form, the CDR3 reads TGTGCCAGCAGCCACGACTGGGGGGATGGCTACACCTTC. The whole variable domain, remainder taken from reference TRBV11-2 and TRBJ1-2, is EAGVAQSPRYKIIEKRQSVAFWCNPISGHATLYWYQQILGQGPKLLIQFQNNGVVDDSQLPKDRFSAERLKGVDSTLKIQPAKLEDSAVYLCASSHDWGDGYTFGSGTRLTVV.

This clone has a single count. The junction departs from germline at one end; a sequencing error may be responsible. This chain links TRBV5-3 with TRBJ2-7; 9 nucleotides align to TRBD1. TRBV5-3 is filed as an ORF, its function uncertain. There are 15 residues in the CDR3. The CDR3 DNA reads TGTGCCAGCAGCTTGGAGGGGACAGGGCCCTACGAGCAGTACTTC. Translated, it gives CASSLEGTGPYEQYF.

The chain is built from TRBV10-3 and TRBJ1-3, with a tentative D call TRBD1 (6 bases). This CDR3 has 18 amino acids. V dropped 0 bases and J dropped 4 bases, with 19 bases sitting between them. Looked up from germline, CDR1 is ENHRY and CDR2 is SYGVKD. The CDR3, as DNA: TGTGCCATCAGTGAGTCTCCAGGGGATCCGGGGTCGGGAAACACCATATATTTT. It is translated as CAISESPGDPGSGNTIYF.

The CDR3 sequence: CASSLRGYDTEAFF. CDR3 bases: TGCGCCAGCAGCTTGAGAGGATACGACACTGAAGCTTTCTTT. The chain uses TRBV5-1 and TRBJ1-1; D is unresolved. Trimming shortened V by 1 base and J by 3 bases, and 10 bases separated the two germline ends. The CDR3 runs to 14 residues. CDR1 and CDR2 from the germline V gene are SGHRS and YFSETQ. Using reference TRBV5-1 and TRBJ1-1 for the parts outside the CDR3, the full variable domain is KAGVTQTPRYLIKTRGQQVTLSCSPISGHRSVSWYQQTPGQGLQFLFEYFSETQRNKGNFPGRFSGRQFSNSRSEMNVSTLELGDSALYLCASSLRGYDTEAFFGQGTRLTVV.

The chain recombines TRBV10-1 with TRBJ2-1; no firm D call. V lost 5 bases, J lost 6 bases, and 5 bases lay in between. The CDR3 is 11 residues long. The V gene's germline CDR1 is WNHNN and CDR2 SYGVQD (reference sequence). As DNA, the CDR3 is TGCGCCAGCAGTACCTTCAATGAGCAGTTCTTC. It translates to CASSTFNEQFF.

This clone was counted a few times. The CDR3 nucleotides are TGTGCCAGCAGCGCCAGGACAGGGCAAGCTTTCTTT. Its protein product is CASSARTGQAFF. The chain employs TRBV7-9 and TRBJ1-1; 8 positions match TRBD1. Germline V gives CDR1 SEHNR, CDR2 FQNEAQ (reference sequence). V dropped 5 bases and J dropped 9; count of bases not matched to a gene: 5. The CDR3 contains 12 residues.

The chain carries TRBV7-2 and TRBJ2-7; D is possibly TRBD1 or TRBD2 (5 bases each). The germline V and J ends were trimmed by 3 bases and 0 bases, with 15 bases remaining between them. Germline V CDR1 and CDR2: SGHTA, FQGNSA. The CDR3 is 16 amino acids. CDR3: CASSFSGGVASYEQYF. The DNA for the CDR3 is TGTGCCAGCAGCTTTTCTGGGGGAGTGGCCTCCTACGAGCAGTACTTC.

This clone occurred once. The V gene is TRBV5-1, the J gene TRBJ1-2; perhaps TRBD1 as D (6 bases). CDR1 is SGHRS and CDR2 is YFSETQ in the germline V gene. Trimming pared 0 bases from V and 3 bases from J, leaving 9 bases between. This CDR3 spans 14 amino acids. The CDR3 sequence is CASSLGPGDYGYTF. Here the CDR3 DNA reads TGCGCCAGCAGCTTGGGCCCAGGGGACTATGGCTACACCTTC.

This clone was observed a few times. This rearrangement joins TRBV15 to TRBJ2-7; D not resolved. Trimming stripped 0 bases from V and 6 bases from J, with 9 bases between. CDR1 and CDR2 from the germline V gene are LNHNV and YYDKDF (reference sequence). The CDR3 runs to 13 residues. The CDR3 DNA sequence: TGTGCCACCAGCAGAGAGACTCCCTCCGAGCAGTACTTC. Translated, it gives CATSRETPSEQYF.

There are a few counts of this clone. The CDR3 region is CASGVSSYEQYF. CDR3 DNA: TGTGCCAGCGGGGTGTCATCCTACGAGCAGTACTTC. The chain links TRBV28 to TRBJ2-7, with D unclear. V shed 8 bases and J shed 1 base, with 9 bases lying between them. The CDR3 contains 12 residues. The germline gives CDR1 MDHEN, CDR2 SYDVKM.

CDR3 DNA sequence: TGTGCCAGCAGTTTAGCGGGGGCTGGGCGCACTGAAGCTTTCTTT. It translates to CASSLAGAGRTEAFF. The chain is built from TRBV28 and TRBJ1-1; D possibly corresponds to TRBD1 (6 bases). Trimming removed 2 bases from V and 4 bases from J, with 14 bases in between. The V gene's germline CDR1 is MDHEN and CDR2 SYDVKM. The CDR3 totals 15 residues.

This sequence joins TRBV19 and TRBJ2-5; D remains ambiguous. This CDR3 is built from 13 residues. Trimming left V 6 bases short and J 2 bases short, with 10 bases between. The germline gives CDR1 LNHDA, CDR2 SQIVND (reference sequence). The CDR3 DNA follows: TGTGCCAGTAGCCCGGCGCTGCAAGAGACCCAGTACTTC. Translation gives CASSPALQETQYF.

The chain links TRBV6-6 to TRBJ1-2; 11 bases align to TRBD1. Germline lookup yields CDR1 MNHNY and CDR2 SVGAGI (reference sequence). J lost 4 bases, V lost 8 bases, and 3 bases had no gene match. The CDR3 is made up of 13 amino acids. CDR3 amino acids: CASGGQGGYGYTF. CDR3 DNA sequence: TGTGCCAGCGGGGGACAGGGGGGCTATGGCTACACCTTC.

About this clone itself: Other DNA sequences in this specimen translate into the identical CDR3. This chain uses TRBV7-2 with TRBJ2-3, with D maybe TRBD1 (6 bases). This CDR3 has 14 residues. V lost 3 bases to trimming and J lost 2 bases, with 9 bases between them. Germline CDR1 reads SGHTA; CDR2 reads FQGNSA. The CDR3 DNA sequence: TGTGCCAGCAGCTTCGGACAGTCCACAGATACGCAGTATTTT. Translation gives CASSFGQSTDTQYF. The full variable domain, completed using reference TRBV7-2 and TRBJ2-3, is GAGVSQSPSNKVTEKGKDVELRCDPISGHTALYWYRQSLGQGLEFLIYFQGNSAPDKSGLPSDRFSAERTGGSVSTLTIQRTQQEDSAVYLCASSFGQSTDTQYFGPGTRLTVL.